The T cell receptor (beta chain) described here comes from a study of T cells after yellow fever vaccination. The study's findings and limits: Subsequent to the booster, the majority of primary-vaccination clones reappeared (around 96% CD4, around 85% CD8). Secondary responses were weaker yet peaked faster, day 5 versus 15.

The germline V gene has CDR1 MDHEN and CDR2 SYDVKM. With 1 base clipped from V and 7 bases from J, the junction kept 18 bases outside the gene matches. The CDR3 has 20 residues. One entry per CDR3 protein results from TCRdb running MiXCR on the 5' RACE reads. Here the sample spans approximately 550,000 distinct CDR3 sequences, roughly 14% being singletons. Points on this clonotype: Its antigen remains unknown.

This clonotype was sampled from a man between 25 and 39 years old who received the YFV17D yellow fever vaccine. The V call is TRBV28, the J call TRBJ2-2; 10 bases match TRBD2. Here the sequenced sample was PBMCs, taken on the day of the yellow fever booster vaccination. The CDR3 here is CASSLLRSSGRPHSGGELFF. CDR3 sequence (DNA): TGTGCCAGCAGTTTATTGAGGTCTAGCGGGAGACCGCACTCGGGCGGGGAGCTGTTTTTT.